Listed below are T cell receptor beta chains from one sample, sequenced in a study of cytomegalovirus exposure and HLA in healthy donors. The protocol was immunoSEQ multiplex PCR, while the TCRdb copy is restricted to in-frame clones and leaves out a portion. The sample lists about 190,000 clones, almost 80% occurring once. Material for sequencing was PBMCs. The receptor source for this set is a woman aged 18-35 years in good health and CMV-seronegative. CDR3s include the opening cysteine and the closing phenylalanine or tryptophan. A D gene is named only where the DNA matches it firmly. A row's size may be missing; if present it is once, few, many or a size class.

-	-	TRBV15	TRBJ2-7	TGTGCCACCAGCCCCCCCGGGATGTCTTCCTACGAGCAGTACTTC	CATSPPGMSSYEQYF
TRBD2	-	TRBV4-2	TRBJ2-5	TGTGCCAGCAGCCATAACGGACTAGCGGGGGGGCAAGAGACCCAGTACTTC	CASSHNGLAGGQETQYF
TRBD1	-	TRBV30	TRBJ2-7	TGTGCCTGGAGTGTACAGGGGGGCCAGCGGGAGCAGTACTTC	CAWSVQGGQREQYF
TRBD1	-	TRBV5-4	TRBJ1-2	TGTGCCAGCAGCTTGTACAGGGGTGCGCAAGGCTACACCTTC	CASSLYRGAQGYTF
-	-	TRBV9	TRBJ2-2	TGTGCCAGCAGCGTAGCCCGAGGATCGACCGGGGAGCTGTTTTTT	CASSVARGSTGELFF
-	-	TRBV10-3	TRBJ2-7	TGTGCCATCAGTGACTCCCTCGACCGGACAATAAGGTTCTACGAGCAGTACTTC	CAISDSLDRTIRFYEQYF
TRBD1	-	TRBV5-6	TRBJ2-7	TGTGCCAGCAGCCAGGGGGTCGAGCAGTACTTC	CASSQGVEQYF
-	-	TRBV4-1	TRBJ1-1	TGCGCCAGCAGCCAAGAGGGCAGGGCAGGACCTGAAGCTTTCTTT	CASSQEGRAGPEAFF
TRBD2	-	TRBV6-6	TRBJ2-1	TGTGCCAGCAGTATACGGCTAGCGGGAGCAGTCAATGAGCAGTTCTTC	CASSIRLAGAVNEQFF
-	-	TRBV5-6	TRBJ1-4	TGTGCCAGCAGCTATGCAGCTAATGAAAAACTGTTTTTT	CASSYAANEKLFF
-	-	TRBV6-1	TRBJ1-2	TGTGCCAGCAGTGATATGGGCGGGACACGGGAGGTGGGCTACACCTTC	CASSDMGGTREVGYTF
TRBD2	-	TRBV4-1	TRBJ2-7	TGCGCCAGCAGGCCCGGCGGGGGTGGGTCCTACGAGCAGTACTTC	CASRPGGGGSYEQYF
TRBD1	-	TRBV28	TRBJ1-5	TGTGCCAGCTCGATACCGGGACAGAACAATCAGCCCCAGCATTTT	CASSIPGQNNQPQHF
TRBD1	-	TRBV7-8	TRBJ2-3	TGTGCCAGCAGCTGGGACAGTTTCACAGATACGCAGTATTTT	CASSWDSFTDTQYF
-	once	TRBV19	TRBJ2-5	TGTGCCAGTAGGCGGGGCGGAGATAAAGAGACCCAGTACTTC	CASRRGGDKETQYF
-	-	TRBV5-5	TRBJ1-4	TGTGCCAGCAGCTTGCAGCAGGGGAGTGAAAAACTGTTTTTT	CASSLQQGSEKLFF
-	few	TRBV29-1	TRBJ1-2	TGCAGCGTTGAAGTTCAGGGCCACTATGGCTACACCTTC	CSVEVQGHYGYTF
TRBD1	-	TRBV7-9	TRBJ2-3	TGTGCCAGCAGCACCCGACAGGGACAGACAGATACGCAGTATTTT	CASSTRQGQTDTQYF
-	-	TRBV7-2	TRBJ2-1	TGTGCCAGCATTCAGGGCCGATTGAACAATGAGCAGTTCTTC	CASIQGRLNNEQFF
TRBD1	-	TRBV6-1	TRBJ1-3	TGTGCCAGCAGTCGACAGGGGGCAGCTGGAAACACCATATATTTT	CASSRQGAAGNTIYF
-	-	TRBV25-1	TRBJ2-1	TGTGCCAGCAGTGAATATCAAAAAGAGAGGGTGGATGAGCAGTTCTTC	CASSEYQKERVDEQFF
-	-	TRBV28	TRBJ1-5	TGTGCCAGCAGTATCCGACACCGGTGGGGCAATCAGCCCCAGCATTTT	CASSIRHRWGNQPQHF
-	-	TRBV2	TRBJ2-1	TGTGCCAGCAGTTTAGAGGGGGGGCCCTACAATGAGCAGTTCTTC	CASSLEGGPYNEQFF
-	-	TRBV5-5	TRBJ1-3	TGTGCCAGCAGCGCCCCTGAGATCGAGCACTACTCTGGAAACACCATATATTTT	CASSAPEIEHYSGNTIYF
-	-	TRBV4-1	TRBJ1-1	TGCGCCAGCAGCCATACAGGGACGAACACTGAAGCTTTCTTT	CASSHTGTNTEAFF
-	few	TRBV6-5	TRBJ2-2	TGTGCCAGCACCGTGGACTCGGCGGGCGCCGGGGAGCTGTTTTTT	CASTVDSAGAGELFF
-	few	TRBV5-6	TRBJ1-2	TGTGCCAGCAGGCTGGTAGCGGGGGGTGACTATGGCTACACCTTC	CASRLVAGGDYGYTF
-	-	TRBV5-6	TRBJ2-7	TGTGCCAGCAGCTTCCACTTGGTGAGGGAATTTATCCACGAGCAGTACTTC	CASSFHLVREFIHEQYF
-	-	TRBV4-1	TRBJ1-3	TGCGCCAGCAGCCAAACCCCAGCCCGGGACACCCACTCTGGAAACACCATATATTTT	CASSQTPARDTHSGNTIYF